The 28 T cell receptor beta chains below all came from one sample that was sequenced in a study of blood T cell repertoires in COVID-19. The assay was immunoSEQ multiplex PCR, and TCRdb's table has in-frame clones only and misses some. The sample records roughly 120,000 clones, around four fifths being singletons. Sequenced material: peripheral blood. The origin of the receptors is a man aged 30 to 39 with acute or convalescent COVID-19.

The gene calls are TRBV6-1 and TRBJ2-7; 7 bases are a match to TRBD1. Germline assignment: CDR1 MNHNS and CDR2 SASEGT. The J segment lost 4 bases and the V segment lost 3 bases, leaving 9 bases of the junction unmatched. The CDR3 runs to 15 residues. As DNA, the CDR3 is TGTGCCAGCAGTGACGCTCAGGGGGTTCGTTACGAGCAGTACGTC. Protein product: CASSDAQGVRYEQYV.

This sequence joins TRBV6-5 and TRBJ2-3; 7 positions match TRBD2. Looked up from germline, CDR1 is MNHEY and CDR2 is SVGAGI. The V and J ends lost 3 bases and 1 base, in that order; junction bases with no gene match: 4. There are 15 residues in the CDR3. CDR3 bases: TGTGCCAGCAGTTATGGCGGGAGTGGCACAGATACGCAGTATTTT. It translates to CASSYGGSGTDTQYF.

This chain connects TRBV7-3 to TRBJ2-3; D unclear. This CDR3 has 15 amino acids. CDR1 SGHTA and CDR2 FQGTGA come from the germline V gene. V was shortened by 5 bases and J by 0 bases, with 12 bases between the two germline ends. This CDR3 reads CASSLRPASTDTQYF. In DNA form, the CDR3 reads TGTGCCAGCAGCCTCCGCCCCGCGAGCACAGATACGCAGTATTTT.

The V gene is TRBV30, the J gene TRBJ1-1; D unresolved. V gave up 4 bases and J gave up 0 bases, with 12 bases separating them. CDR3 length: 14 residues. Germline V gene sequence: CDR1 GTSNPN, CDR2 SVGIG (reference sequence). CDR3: CAWNDNFMNTEAFF. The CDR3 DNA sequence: TGTGCCTGGAATGATAACTTCATGAACACTGAAGCTTTCTTT.

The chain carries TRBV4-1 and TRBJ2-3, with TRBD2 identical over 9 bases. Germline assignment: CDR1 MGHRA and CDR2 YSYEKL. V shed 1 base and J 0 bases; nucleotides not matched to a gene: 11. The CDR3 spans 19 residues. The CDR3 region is CASSQGSQSSGKSTDTQYF. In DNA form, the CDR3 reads TGCGCCAGCAGCCAAGGATCACAGTCTAGCGGGAAAAGCACAGATACGCAGTATTTT.

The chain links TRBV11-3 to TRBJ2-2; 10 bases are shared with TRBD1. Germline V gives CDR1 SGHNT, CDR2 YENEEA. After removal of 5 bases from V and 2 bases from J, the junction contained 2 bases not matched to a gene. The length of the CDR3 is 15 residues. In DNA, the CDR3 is TGTGCCAGCAGCCGGGACAGGGGAAACACCGGGGAGCTGTTTTTT. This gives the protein CASSRDRGNTGELFF. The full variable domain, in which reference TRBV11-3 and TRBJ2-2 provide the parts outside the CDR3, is EAGVVQSPRYKIIEKKQPVAFWCNPISGHNTLYWYLQNLGQGPELLIRYENEEAVDDSQLPKDRFSAERLKGVDSTLKIQPAELGDSAVYLCASSRDRGNTGELFFGEGSRLTVL.

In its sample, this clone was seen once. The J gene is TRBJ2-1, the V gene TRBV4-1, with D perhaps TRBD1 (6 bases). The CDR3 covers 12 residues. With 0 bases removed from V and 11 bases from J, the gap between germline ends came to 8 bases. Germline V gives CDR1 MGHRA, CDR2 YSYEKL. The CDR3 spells CASSQETGKQFF. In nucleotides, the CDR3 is TGCGCCAGCAGCCAAGAGACAGGCAAGCAGTTCTTC.

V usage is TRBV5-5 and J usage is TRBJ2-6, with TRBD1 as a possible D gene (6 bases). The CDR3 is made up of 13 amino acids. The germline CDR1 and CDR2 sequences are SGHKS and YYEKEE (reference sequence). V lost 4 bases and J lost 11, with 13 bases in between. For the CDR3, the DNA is TGTGCCAGCAGCCTTGGACAGTCATACGTCCTGACTTTC. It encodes CASSLGQSYVLTF.

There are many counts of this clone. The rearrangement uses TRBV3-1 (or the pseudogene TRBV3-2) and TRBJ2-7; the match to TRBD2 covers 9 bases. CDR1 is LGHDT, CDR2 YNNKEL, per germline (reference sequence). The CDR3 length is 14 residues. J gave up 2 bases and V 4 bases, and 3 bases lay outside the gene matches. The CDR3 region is CASSPGGGAYEQYF. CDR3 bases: TGTGCCAGCAGCCCTGGCGGGGGGGCCTACGAGCAGTACTTC.

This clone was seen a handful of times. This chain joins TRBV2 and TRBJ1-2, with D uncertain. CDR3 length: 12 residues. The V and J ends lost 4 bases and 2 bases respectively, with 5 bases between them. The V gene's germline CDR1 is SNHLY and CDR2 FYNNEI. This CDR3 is CASSAVNYGYTF. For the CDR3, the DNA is TGTGCCAGCAGTGCTGTGAACTATGGCTACACCTTC.

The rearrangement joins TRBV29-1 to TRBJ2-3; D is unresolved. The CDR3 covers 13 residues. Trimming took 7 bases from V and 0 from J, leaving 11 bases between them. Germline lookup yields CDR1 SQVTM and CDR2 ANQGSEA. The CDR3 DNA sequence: TGCAGCGCCCTCCCAGATAGCACAGATACGCAGTATTTT. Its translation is CSALPDSTDTQYF.

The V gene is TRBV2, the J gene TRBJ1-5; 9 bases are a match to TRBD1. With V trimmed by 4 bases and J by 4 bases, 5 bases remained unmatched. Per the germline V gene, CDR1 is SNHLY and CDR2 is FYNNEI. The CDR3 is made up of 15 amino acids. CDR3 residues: CASSVGTGRNQPQHF. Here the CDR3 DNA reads TGTGCCAGCAGTGTCGGGACAGGGAGAAATCAGCCCCAGCATTTT.

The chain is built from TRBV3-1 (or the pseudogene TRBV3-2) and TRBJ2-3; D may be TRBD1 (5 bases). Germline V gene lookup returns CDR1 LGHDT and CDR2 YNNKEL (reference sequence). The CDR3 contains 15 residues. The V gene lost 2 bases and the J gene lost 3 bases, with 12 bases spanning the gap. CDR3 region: CASSQRRGRTDTQYF. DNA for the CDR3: TGTGCCAGCAGCCAAAGAAGGGGCCGTACAGATACGCAGTATTTT.

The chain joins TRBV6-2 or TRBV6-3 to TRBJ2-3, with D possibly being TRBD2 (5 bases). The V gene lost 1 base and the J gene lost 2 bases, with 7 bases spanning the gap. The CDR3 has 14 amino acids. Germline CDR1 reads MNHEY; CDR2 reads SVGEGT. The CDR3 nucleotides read TGTGCCAGCAGTTACTGGGAGATCACAGATACGCAGTATTTT. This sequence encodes CASSYWEITDTQYF.

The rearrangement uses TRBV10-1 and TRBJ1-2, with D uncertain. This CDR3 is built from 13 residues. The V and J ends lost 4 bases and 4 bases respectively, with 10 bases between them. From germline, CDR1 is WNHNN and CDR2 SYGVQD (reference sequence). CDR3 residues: CASSVRSLYGYTF. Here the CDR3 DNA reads TGCGCCAGCAGTGTCCGGTCCCTCTATGGCTACACCTTC.

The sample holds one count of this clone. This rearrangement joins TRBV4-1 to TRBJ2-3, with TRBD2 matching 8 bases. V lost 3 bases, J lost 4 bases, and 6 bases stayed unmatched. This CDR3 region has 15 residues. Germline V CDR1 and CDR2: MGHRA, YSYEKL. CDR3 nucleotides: TGCGCCAGCAGCCAGGGACTAGGAGGGTCAGATACGCAGTATTTT. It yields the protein CASSQGLGGSDTQYF.

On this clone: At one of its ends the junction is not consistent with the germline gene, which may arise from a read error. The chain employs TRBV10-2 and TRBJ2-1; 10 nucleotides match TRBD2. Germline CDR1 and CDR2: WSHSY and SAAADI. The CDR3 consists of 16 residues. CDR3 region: CARSEERGGSYNEQFF. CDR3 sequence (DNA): TGCGCCCGCAGTGAGGAGCGGGGGGGCTCCTACAATGAGCAGTTCTTC.

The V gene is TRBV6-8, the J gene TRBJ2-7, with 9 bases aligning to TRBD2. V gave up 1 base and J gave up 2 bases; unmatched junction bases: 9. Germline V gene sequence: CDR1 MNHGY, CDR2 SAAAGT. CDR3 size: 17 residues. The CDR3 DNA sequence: TGTGCCAGCAGTTACTTCTCCCTCCAGCGGGGGGCCTACGAGCAGTACTTC. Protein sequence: CASSYFSLQRGAYEQYF.

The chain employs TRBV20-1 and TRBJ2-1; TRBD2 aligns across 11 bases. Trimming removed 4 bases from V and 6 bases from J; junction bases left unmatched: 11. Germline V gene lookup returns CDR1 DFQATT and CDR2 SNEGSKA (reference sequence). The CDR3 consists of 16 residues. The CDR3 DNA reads TGCAGTGCTAATGACCTAGCGGGAGGTTCGGGCAATGAGCAGTTCTTC. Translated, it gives CSANDLAGGSGNEQFF.

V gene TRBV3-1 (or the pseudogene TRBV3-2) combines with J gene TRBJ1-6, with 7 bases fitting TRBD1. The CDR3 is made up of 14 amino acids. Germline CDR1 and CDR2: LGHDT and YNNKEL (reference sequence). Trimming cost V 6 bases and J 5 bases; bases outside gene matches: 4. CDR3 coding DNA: TGTGCCAGCAGTGCAGGGGGTGATAATTCACCCCTCCACTTT. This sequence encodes CASSAGGDNSPLHF.

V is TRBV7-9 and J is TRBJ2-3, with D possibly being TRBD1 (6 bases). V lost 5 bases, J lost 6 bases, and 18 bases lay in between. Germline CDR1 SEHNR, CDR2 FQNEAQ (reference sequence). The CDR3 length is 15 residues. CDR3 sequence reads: CASSPSRDISDTQYF. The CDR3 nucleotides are TGTGCCAGCAGCCCCTCCCGGGACATAAGCGATACGCAGTATTTT.

CDR3 sequence (DNA): TGTGCCAGCAGCCCCGACAGGACCAGCACAGATACGCAGTATTTT. Its translation is CASSPDRTSTDTQYF. The chain joins TRBV5-4 to TRBJ2-3; perhaps TRBD1 as D (6 bases). The germline V and J ends were trimmed by 4 bases and 0 bases, with 12 bases remaining between them. Germline loops: CDR1 SGHNT, CDR2 YYREEE (reference sequence). The CDR3 spans 15 residues.

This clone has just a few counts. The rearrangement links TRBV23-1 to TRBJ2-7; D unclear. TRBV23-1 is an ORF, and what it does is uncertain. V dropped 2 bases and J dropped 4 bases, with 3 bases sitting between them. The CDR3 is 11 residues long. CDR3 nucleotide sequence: TGCGCCAGCAGTCAACCTTACGAGCAGTACTTC. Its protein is CASSQPYEQYF.

The CDR3 reads CSVTPGHSTSYEQYV. CDR3 in DNA: TGCAGCGTTACTCCTGGACACTCCACATCCTACGAGCAGTACGTC. This chain links TRBV29-1 with TRBJ2-7; TRBD1 is a possible D gene (5 bases). With 5 bases removed from V and 1 base from J, the gap between germline ends came to 18 bases. The CDR3 is 15 residues long. The germline V gene encodes CDR1 SQVTM and CDR2 ANQGSEA.

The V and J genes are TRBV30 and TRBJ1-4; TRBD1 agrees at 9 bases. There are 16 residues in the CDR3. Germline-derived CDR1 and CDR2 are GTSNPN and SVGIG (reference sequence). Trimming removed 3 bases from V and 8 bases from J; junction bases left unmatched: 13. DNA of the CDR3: TGTGCCTGGAGCGGGATCTTAGGACAGGGGTGGGAAAAACTGTTTTTT. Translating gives CAWSGILGQGWEKLFF.

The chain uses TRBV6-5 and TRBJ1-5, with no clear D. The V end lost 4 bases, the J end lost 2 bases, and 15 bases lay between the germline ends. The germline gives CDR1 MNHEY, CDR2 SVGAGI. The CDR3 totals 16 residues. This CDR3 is CASSLDFRTGNQPQHF. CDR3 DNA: TGTGCCAGCAGTTTGGACTTCCGGACGGGCAATCAGCCCCAGCATTTT.

CDR3 region: CATKGQGAKGSMNTEAFF. The CDR3 DNA sequence: TGTGCCACCAAGGGACAGGGGGCGAAAGGGTCCATGAACACTGAAGCTTTCTTT. The chain couples TRBV24-1 to TRBJ1-1; 12 bases line up with TRBD1. The CDR3 has 18 residues. CDR1 KGHDR and CDR2 SFDVKD come from the germline V gene. The ends lost 8 bases at V and 0 bases at J; junction bases unmatched: 12.

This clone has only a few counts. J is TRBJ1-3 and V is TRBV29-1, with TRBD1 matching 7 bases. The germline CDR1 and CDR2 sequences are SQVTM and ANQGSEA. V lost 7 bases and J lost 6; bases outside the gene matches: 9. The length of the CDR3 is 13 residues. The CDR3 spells CSAALDRVNTIYF. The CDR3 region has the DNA TGCAGCGCCGCTCTTGACAGGGTAAACACCATATATTTT.